These 29 T cell receptor beta chains came from one sample sequenced in a study of blood T cell repertoires in COVID-19. Produced via immunoSEQ multiplex PCR; TCRdb's table is partial and in-frame only. Of about 200,000 clones listed, roughly 80% are singletons. Sequencing was performed on PBMCs or T cells enriched from blood (not recorded which). The receptors originated from an older woman with acute COVID-19.

In this sample, this clone turned up many times. The chain is built from TRBV5-1 and TRBJ2-1; the D gene is possibly TRBD2 (5 bases). This CDR3 spans 14 amino acids. Trimming removed 0 bases at V and 9 bases at J, with 13 bases between. Germline V gene data show CDR1 as SGHRS and CDR2 as YFSETQ. Here the CDR3 DNA reads TGCGCCAGCAGCTTGGAGGCTAGCTGGGGTGAGCAGTTCTTC. This sequence encodes CASSLEASWGEQFF.

The chain uses TRBV2 and TRBJ1-4; 7 bases are a match to TRBD1. Trimming cost V 8 bases and J 2 bases; bases outside gene matches: 5. The CDR3 consists of 14 residues. Germline loops: CDR1 SNHLY, CDR2 FYNNEI. In nucleotides, the CDR3 is TGTGCCAGCGGAAAGGGGGCTACTAATGAAAAACTGTTTTTT. Translation gives CASGKGATNEKLFF.

This clone was counted a few times. The V and J genes are TRBV4-2 and TRBJ1-2, with TRBD1 matching 9 bases. Germline assignment: CDR1 LGHNA and CDR2 YNFKEQ. V shed 5 bases and J 8 bases; nucleotides not matched to a gene: 12. The CDR3 loop spans 15 amino acids. Here the CDR3 DNA reads TGTGCCAGCAGCGAGTCGGGACAGGGCTACTCCGGCTACACCTTC. Amino acid sequence: CASSESGQGYSGYTF.

The chain recombines TRBV27 with TRBJ1-2; no firm D call. V gave up 6 bases and J gave up 8 bases, with 16 bases separating them. This CDR3 is 13 amino acids long. Germline assignment: CDR1 MNHEY and CDR2 SMNVEV (reference sequence). The DNA of the CDR3 is TGTGCCAGCAGGGAGGACTCAATTAAGGGCTACACCTTC. Encoded protein: CASREDSIKGYTF.

The chain carries TRBV28 and TRBJ2-1; a possible D gene is TRBD2 (6 bases). The CDR3 length is 16 residues. Per germline, CDR1 MDHEN and CDR2 SYDVKM. Trimming removed 3 bases at V and 0 bases at J, with 12 bases between. The CDR3 sequence: CASSFSGLTSYNEQFF. CDR3 nucleotides: TGTGCCAGCAGTTTCAGCGGGCTCACCTCCTACAATGAGCAGTTCTTC.

About this clone: An end of the junction differs from the germline gene, which may be a read error. This chain uses TRBV20-1 with TRBJ1-1; D is uncertain. Germline V gene lookup returns CDR1 DFQATT and CDR2 SNEGSKA (reference sequence). The CDR3 extends over 8 amino acids. CDR3: CSARETYF. The CDR3 DNA follows: TGCAGTGCTAGAGAGACTTACTTT.

In its sample, this clone was seen a few times. V gene TRBV6-5 combines with J gene TRBJ2-5; maybe TRBD2 (6 bases). The V end was cut by 6 bases, the J end by 4 bases, with 18 bases between. Germline CDR1 and CDR2: MNHEY and SVGAGI. The CDR3 has 15 amino acids. In DNA, the CDR3 is TGTGCCAGCAGGACGGACTACTTGAGGCGAGAGACCCAGTACTTC. This encodes CASRTDYLRRETQYF.

V usage is TRBV18 and J usage is TRBJ2-1; 8 nucleotides match TRBD1. This CDR3 comprises 16 residues. V gave up 5 bases and J gave up 2 bases; unmatched junction bases: 8. Germline V gene lookup returns CDR1 KGHSH and CDR2 LQKENI. The DNA for the CDR3 is TGTGCCAGCTCAACAAGCCAGGGGGCGGCCTACAATGAGCAGTTCTTC. Translating it yields CASSTSQGAAYNEQFF.

The V and J genes are TRBV7-2 and TRBJ1-2, with 12 bases fitting TRBD1. The CDR3 length is 15 residues. The germline V gene encodes CDR1 SGHTA and CDR2 FQGNSA. V gave up 5 bases and J gave up 8 bases; unmatched junction bases: 9. For the CDR3, the DNA is TGTGCCAGCAGCGCCGGGACAGGGGGCATTGGAGGCTACACCTTC. Its protein product is CASSAGTGGIGGYTF.

The genes are TRBV3-1 (or the pseudogene TRBV3-2) and TRBJ1-2; 7 nucleotides match TRBD1. V shed 4 bases and J 5 bases; nucleotides not matched to a gene: 1. Germline V gene lookup returns CDR1 LGHDT and CDR2 YNNKEL (reference sequence). This CDR3 comprises 12 residues. Here the CDR3 DNA reads TGTGCCAGCAGCCGGGGACAGTATGGCTACACCTTC. This gives the protein CASSRGQYGYTF.

This chain's CDR3 is CASSEIGGRVSTGNTIYF. DNA of the CDR3: TGTGCCAGCAGTGAAATAGGGGGCAGGGTCTCTACGGGAAACACCATATATTTT. This rearrangement joins TRBV6-1 to TRBJ1-3; 7 nucleotides agree with TRBD1. In germline, CDR1 is MNHNS, CDR2 SASEGT. The CDR3 length is 18 residues. The V segment lost 2 bases and the J segment 4 bases; nucleotides outside the gene matches: 14.

This clone was detected once. The J gene is TRBJ2-7, the V gene TRBV7-2, with 7 bases lining up with TRBD2. Germline V gene sequence: CDR1 SGHTA, CDR2 FQGNSA. Unmatched junction bases numbered 5, after V lost 2 bases and J lost 1 base. The CDR3 runs to 15 residues. The chain's CDR3 is CASSLSTSASYEQYF. CDR3 DNA: TGTGCCAGCAGCTTATCCACTAGCGCGTCCTACGAGCAGTACTTC.

The chain uses TRBV10-1 and TRBJ1-2, with TRBD1 matching over 9 bases. Germline assignment: CDR1 WNHNN and CDR2 SYGVQD (reference sequence). Trimming cost V 0 bases and J 1 base; bases outside gene matches: 12. This CDR3 comprises 19 residues. CDR3 sequence reads: CASSESDRDRDHFNYGYTF. The CDR3, as DNA: TGCGCCAGCAGTGAGTCGGACCGGGACAGGGATCACTTTAACTATGGCTACACCTTC.

The chain recombines TRBV4-3 with TRBJ1-2; 9 bases line up with TRBD1. Germline CDR1 and CDR2: LGHNA and YSLEER. This CDR3 has 16 residues. With V trimmed by 3 bases and J by 8 bases, 13 bases remained unmatched. The CDR3 is CASSHWGQGLFDGYTF. CDR3 in DNA: TGCGCCAGCAGCCACTGGGGACAGGGTCTCTTTGACGGCTACACCTTC.

The chain carries TRBV7-2 and TRBJ2-4; TRBD1 agrees at 7 bases. The CDR3 runs 13 residues. Per germline, CDR1 SGHTA and CDR2 FQGNSA. The ends lost 8 bases at V and 9 bases at J; junction bases unmatched: 10. The CDR3 sequence: CASRDSTKAIQYF. CDR3 DNA sequence: TGTGCCAGCCGGGACAGTACCAAAGCCATTCAGTACTTC.

The chain employs TRBV21-1 and TRBJ1-2. TRBV21-1 is a pseudogene locus. This CDR3 region has 9 residues. The CDR3 coding sequence is TGTGCCAGCCCTAATGGCTACACCTTC. Encoded protein: CASPNGYTF.

This chain links TRBV28 with TRBJ2-1, with D tentatively TRBD2 (7 bases). The CDR3 covers 15 residues. Germline CDR1 reads MDHEN; CDR2 reads SYDVKM. Deletions cut 6 bases from V and 4 bases from J, with 16 bases between. CDR3 coding DNA: TGTGCCAGCAGCCCCGGGGGGCCGGGTTACAATGAGCAGTTCTTC. Translated, it gives CASSPGGPGYNEQFF.

V gene TRBV14 combines with J gene TRBJ1-1, with 8 bases matching TRBD1. Trimming took 0 bases from V and 0 from J; bases not matched to a gene: 6. The germline gives CDR1 SGHDN, CDR2 FVKESK. This CDR3 comprises 17 residues. This chain's CDR3 is CASSQDWTGRMNTEAFF. In DNA, the CDR3 is TGTGCCAGCAGCCAAGATTGGACAGGGCGCATGAACACTGAAGCTTTCTTT.

This chain joins TRBV10-2 and TRBJ2-2; 9 positions agree with TRBD2. CDR3 size: 16 residues. Germline V gives CDR1 WSHSY, CDR2 SAAADI. V lost 6 bases to trimming and J lost 1 base; unmatched junction nucleotides: 6. The chain's CDR3 is CASRRSSGENTGELFF. DNA of the CDR3: TGCGCCAGCAGGCGGTCTAGCGGGGAGAACACCGGGGAGCTGTTTTTT.

The chain links TRBV28 to TRBJ2-3; a weak D match, TRBD2 (6 bases). The CDR3 is 15 residues long. The germline CDR1 and CDR2 sequences are MDHEN and SYDVKM. With 5 bases removed from V and 7 bases from J, the gap between germline ends came to 19 bases. The CDR3 sequence is CASSAPGGAPHTQYF. CDR3 in DNA: TGTGCCAGCAGTGCCCCCGGCGGGGCCCCGCATACGCAGTATTTT.

This clone has a handful of counts. The chain links TRBV5-4 to TRBJ1-1, with TRBD1 matching 12 bases. CDR3 length: 16 amino acids. V gave up 2 bases and J gave up 4 bases; unmatched junction bases: 6. Germline V gene lookup returns CDR1 SGHNT and CDR2 YYREEE (reference sequence). CDR3: CASSFGTGGLGTEAFF. The CDR3 DNA reads as TGTGCCAGCAGCTTCGGGACAGGGGGCTTGGGCACTGAAGCTTTCTTT.

V usage is TRBV5-1 and J usage is TRBJ2-5; no clear D gene. The CDR3 loop spans 11 amino acids. V was shortened by 0 bases and J by 5 bases, with 2 bases between the two germline ends. The germline V gene has CDR1 SGHRS and CDR2 YFSETQ. The CDR3 is CASSLAETQYF. The CDR3 coding sequence is TGCGCCAGCAGCTTGGCGGAGACCCAGTACTTC.

The chain combines TRBV21-1 with TRBJ1-2; the table's TRBD1 call for D was not verified on the DNA. TRBV21-1 is assigned pseudogene status. The CDR3 is 15 residues long. The CDR3 DNA sequence: TGTGCCAGCAGTCCTAATAAGGACAGTTACTATGGCTACACCTTC. Protein sequence: CASSPNKDSYYGYTF.

J is TRBJ1-1 and V is TRBV25-1; maybe TRBD1 (6 bases). The CDR3 runs 14 residues. Germline values: CDR1 MGHDK, CDR2 SYGVNS. Trimming pared 10 bases from V and 1 base from J, leaving 16 bases between. This CDR3 reads CANTKGVGNTEAFF. In nucleotides, the CDR3 is TGTGCCAACACCAAGGGGGTTGGGAACACTGAAGCTTTCTTT.

This sequence joins TRBV18 and TRBJ1-4, with D unclear. V was cut by 8 bases and J by 0 bases, with 19 bases left in between. The germline CDR1 and CDR2 sequences are KGHSH and LQKENI. The CDR3 loop spans 17 amino acids. CDR3 coding DNA: TGTGCCAGCGCCAGGACTCACATCGTTGCAACTAATGAAAAACTGTTTTTT. Its protein product is CASARTHIVATNEKLFF.

The rearrangement uses TRBV5-1 and TRBJ2-1; 7 bases map to TRBD1. Trimming took 3 bases from V and 4 from J; bases not matched to a gene: 7. Looked up from germline, CDR1 is SGHRS and CDR2 is YFSETQ. The CDR3 sequence is 15 residues long. CDR3 nucleotide sequence: TGCGCCAGCAGCTCGGGAAGGGACAGTTACAATGAGCAGTTCTTC. It translates to CASSSGRDSYNEQFF.

This clone was picked up one time. The V call is TRBV18, the J call TRBJ1-5; D is uncertain. V shed 2 bases and J shed 5 bases, with 7 bases lying between them. This CDR3 is built from 13 residues. CDR1 and CDR2 from the germline V gene are KGHSH and LQKENI. CDR3 amino acids: CASSPESYQPQHF. CDR3 DNA: TGTGCCAGCTCACCAGAGAGCTATCAGCCCCAGCATTTT.

The CDR3, as DNA: TGTGCCGGGGCACCACATAAGTACGAGCAGTACTTC. This encodes CAGAPHKYEQYF. The chain uses TRBV2 and TRBJ2-7; a possible D gene is TRBD1 (5 bases). The CDR3 is 12 amino acids. Germline V gives CDR1 SNHLY, CDR2 FYNNEI. Trimming cost V 11 bases and J 4 bases, with 15 bases left between them.

The table lists this clone with a count of one. The rearrangement joins TRBV10-3 to TRBJ1-5; weak D call: TRBD1 (5 bases). With 0 bases removed from V and 2 bases from J, the gap between germline ends came to 14 bases. The CDR3 contains 17 residues. Germline CDR1 and CDR2: ENHRY and SYGVKD. The CDR3 DNA reads TGTGCCATCAGTGAGTCATCACTGCGGGGCGGCAATCAGCCCCAGCATTTT. As protein: CAISESSLRGGNQPQHF.